The source of this T cell receptor (beta chain) is a study of spatial heterogeneity in lung cancer. The wider study: The average count in raw reads for each unique TCR and UMI combination exceeded 9.5 appearances. Findings of the study overall: Among blood samples, ubiquitous expanded tumor TCRs appeared more at resection than at follow-up.

Carried by each TCR cDNA molecule was a unique molecular identifier. TCRdb used MiXCR to reprocess the 5' RACE reads, holding one entry per CDR3 protein. The sample has 95,000 or so distinct CDR3 sequences; approximately 8.2% are singletons. CDR1 and CDR2 from the germline V gene are DFQATT and SNEGSKA (reference sequence). Trimming shortened V by 5 bases and J by 2 bases, and 10 bases separated the two germline ends. This CDR3 is 13 amino acids long. Time point here: sample taken at primary tumor resection. Researchers sequenced whole RNA taken from tumor, nontumor lung or frozen PBMC without sorting. The donor group consisted of roughly 70 patients who had untreated, early-stage non-small cell lung cancer. In regard to this clonotype: The antigen remains undetermined.

The genes are TRBV20-1 and TRBJ2-4, with D possibly TRBD2 on 6 matching bases. This clonotype was sampled from a male donor with early-stage non-small cell lung cancer. Sample: PBMCs, taken at surgery. The CDR3 here is CSADRGTKNIQYF. The DNA for the CDR3 is TGCAGTGCTGATCGGGGGACCAAAAACATTCAGTACTTC.